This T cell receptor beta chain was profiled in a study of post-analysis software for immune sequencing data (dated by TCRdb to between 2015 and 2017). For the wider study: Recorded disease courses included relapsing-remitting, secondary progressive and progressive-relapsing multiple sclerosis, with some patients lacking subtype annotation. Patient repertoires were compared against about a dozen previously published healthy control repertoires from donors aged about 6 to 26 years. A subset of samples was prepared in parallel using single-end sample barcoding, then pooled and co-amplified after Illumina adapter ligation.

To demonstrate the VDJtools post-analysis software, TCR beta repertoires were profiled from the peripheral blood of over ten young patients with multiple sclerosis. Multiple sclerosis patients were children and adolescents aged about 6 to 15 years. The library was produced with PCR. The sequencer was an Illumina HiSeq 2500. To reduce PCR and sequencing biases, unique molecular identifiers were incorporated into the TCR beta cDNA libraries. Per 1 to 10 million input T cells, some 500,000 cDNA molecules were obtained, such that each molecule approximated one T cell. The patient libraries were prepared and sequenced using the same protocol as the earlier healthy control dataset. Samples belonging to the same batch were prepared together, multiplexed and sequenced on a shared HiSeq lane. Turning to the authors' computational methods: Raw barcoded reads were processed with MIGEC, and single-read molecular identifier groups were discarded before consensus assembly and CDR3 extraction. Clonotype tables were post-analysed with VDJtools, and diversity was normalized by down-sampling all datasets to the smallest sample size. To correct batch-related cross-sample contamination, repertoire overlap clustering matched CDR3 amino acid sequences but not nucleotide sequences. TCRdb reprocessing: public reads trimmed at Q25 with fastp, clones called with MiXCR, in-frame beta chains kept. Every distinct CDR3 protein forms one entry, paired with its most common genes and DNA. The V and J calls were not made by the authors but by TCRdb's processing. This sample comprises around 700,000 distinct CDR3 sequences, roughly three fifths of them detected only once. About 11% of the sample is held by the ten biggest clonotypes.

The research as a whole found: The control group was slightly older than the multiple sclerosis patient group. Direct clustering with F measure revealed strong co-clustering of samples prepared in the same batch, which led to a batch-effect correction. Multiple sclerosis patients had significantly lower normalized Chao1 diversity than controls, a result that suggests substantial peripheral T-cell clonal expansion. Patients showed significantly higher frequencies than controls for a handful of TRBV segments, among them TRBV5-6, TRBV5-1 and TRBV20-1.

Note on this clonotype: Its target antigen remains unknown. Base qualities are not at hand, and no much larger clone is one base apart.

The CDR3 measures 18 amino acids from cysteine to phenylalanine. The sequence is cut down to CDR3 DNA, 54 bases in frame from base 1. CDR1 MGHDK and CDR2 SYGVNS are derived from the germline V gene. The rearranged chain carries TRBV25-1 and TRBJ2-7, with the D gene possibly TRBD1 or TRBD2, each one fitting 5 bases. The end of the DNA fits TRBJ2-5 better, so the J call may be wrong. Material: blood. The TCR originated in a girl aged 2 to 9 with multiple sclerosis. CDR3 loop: CASTAGSGGFSAVETQYF. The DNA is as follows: TGTGCCAGCACCGCAGGGTCAGGCGGATTTAGCGCAGTGGAGACCCAGTACTTC.